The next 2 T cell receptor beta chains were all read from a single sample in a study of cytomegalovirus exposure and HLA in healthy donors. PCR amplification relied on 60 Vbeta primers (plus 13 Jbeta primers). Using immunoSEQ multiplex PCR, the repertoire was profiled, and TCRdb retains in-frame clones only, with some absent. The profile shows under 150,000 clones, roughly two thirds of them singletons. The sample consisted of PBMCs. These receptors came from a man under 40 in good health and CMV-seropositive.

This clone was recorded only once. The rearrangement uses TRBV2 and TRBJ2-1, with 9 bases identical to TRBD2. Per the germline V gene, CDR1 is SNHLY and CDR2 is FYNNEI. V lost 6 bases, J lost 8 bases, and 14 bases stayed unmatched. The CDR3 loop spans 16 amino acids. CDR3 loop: CASRIPDSGSWDEQFF. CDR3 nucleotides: TGTGCCAGCAGGATACCGGATAGCGGGAGTTGGGATGAGCAGTTCTTC.

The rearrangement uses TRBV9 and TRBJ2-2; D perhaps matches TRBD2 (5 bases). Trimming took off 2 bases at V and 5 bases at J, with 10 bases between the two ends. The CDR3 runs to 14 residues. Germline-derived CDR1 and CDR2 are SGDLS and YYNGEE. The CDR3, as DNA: TGTGCCAGCAGCGTCGAGGGATTAACCGGGGAGCTGTTTTTT. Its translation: CASSVEGLTGELFF.